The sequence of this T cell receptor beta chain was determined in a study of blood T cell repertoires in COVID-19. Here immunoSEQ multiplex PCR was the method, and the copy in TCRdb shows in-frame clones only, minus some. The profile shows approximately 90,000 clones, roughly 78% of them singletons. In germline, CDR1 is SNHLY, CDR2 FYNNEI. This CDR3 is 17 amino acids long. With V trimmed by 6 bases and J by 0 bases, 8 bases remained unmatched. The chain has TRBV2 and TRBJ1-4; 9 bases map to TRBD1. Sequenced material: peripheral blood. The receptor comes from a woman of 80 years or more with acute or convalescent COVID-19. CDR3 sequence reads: CASRGQGPHATNEKLFF. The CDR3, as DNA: TGTGCCAGCAGAGGACAGGGGCCTCATGCAACTAATGAAAAACTGTTTTTT.